This T cell receptor beta chain derives from a study of control samples from healthy donors and cancer patients. Sequencing used immunoSEQ multiplex PCR; TCRdb keeps in-frame clones, though not all of them. The sample yields approximately 30,000 clones, 94% seen once. V lost 1 base and J lost 7, with 5 bases in between. CDR3 length: 13 amino acids. Germline V gene sequence: CDR1 SGHVS, CDR2 FQNEAQ. J is TRBJ1-6 and V is TRBV7-8; D not certain. Sample: blood. This TCR derives from a man aged 60 to 75 in good health. Here the CDR3 reads CASSLGRNSPLHF. The CDR3 DNA follows: TGTGCCAGCAGCTTAGGGAGGAATTCACCCCTCCACTTT.